Each of the 24 T cell receptor beta chains below was sequenced from the same sample in a study of blood T cell repertoires in COVID-19. The protocol was immunoSEQ multiplex PCR, while the TCRdb copy is restricted to in-frame clones and leaves out a portion. The sample carries fewer than 250,000 clones, 82% recorded once. Sequencing used peripheral blood. Receptor source: a woman between 40 and 50 years old with acute or convalescent COVID-19.

This clone has only a few counts. J is TRBJ1-2 and V is TRBV7-2; D possibly corresponds to TRBD1 (6 bases). Germline V gene lookup returns CDR1 SGHTA and CDR2 FQGNSA. V was trimmed by 5 bases and J by 6 bases, leaving 16 bases between them. The CDR3 consists of 14 residues. The CDR3 here is CASSPPWGGHGYTF. CDR3 nucleotide sequence: TGTGCCAGCAGCCCCCCATGGGGGGGGCATGGCTACACCTTC.

The V call is TRBV9, the J call TRBJ2-2, with TRBD1 identical over 8 bases. Germline lookup yields CDR1 SGDLS and CDR2 YYNGEE. The CDR3 contains 16 residues. Trimming at V came to 3 bases and at J to 4 bases, leaving 8 bases not matched to a gene. The DNA of the CDR3 is TGTGCCAGCAGCGGACCAAAGACAGGGGCCACCGGGGAGCTGTTTTTT. Protein: CASSGPKTGATGELFF.

This sequence joins TRBV6-6 and TRBJ2-7; 7 positions match TRBD2. Trimming removed 6 bases from V and 2 bases from J; junction bases left unmatched: 10. The CDR3 has 15 residues. Per the germline V gene, CDR1 is MNHNY and CDR2 is SVGAGI (reference sequence). Here the CDR3 reads CASRSIAGGPYEQYF. The DNA for the CDR3 is TGTGCCAGCAGGTCTATAGCGGGCGGGCCCTACGAGCAGTACTTC.

This chain uses TRBV6-2 or TRBV6-3 with TRBJ1-5, with D possibly TRBD1 on 5 matching bases. V shed 5 bases and J shed 2 bases, with 19 bases lying between them. There are 17 residues in the CDR3. Germline V gene sequence: CDR1 MNHEY, CDR2 SVGEGT. The chain's CDR3 is CASSLRTSRKGNQPQHF. The CDR3 DNA follows: TGTGCCAGCAGTCTGAGGACAAGCAGAAAGGGCAATCAGCCCCAGCATTTT.

The chain uses TRBV6-6 and TRBJ1-6; a weak D match, TRBD1 (5 bases). The V end lost 2 bases, the J end lost 7 bases, and 9 bases lay between the germline ends. The CDR3 consists of 14 residues. Germline CDR1 reads MNHNY; CDR2 reads SVGAGI (reference sequence). The CDR3, as DNA: TGTGCCAGCAGTTACCCTGGGGGGAATTCACCCCTCCACTTT. It codes for CASSYPGGNSPLHF.

The V and J genes are TRBV12-3 or TRBV12-4 and TRBJ1-5, with D unresolved. Trimming removed 8 bases at V and 0 bases at J, with 8 bases between. The CDR3 sequence is 13 residues long. CDR3 in DNA: TGTGCCAGCGGGGAGACTAGCAATCAGCCCCAGCATTTT. Translating it yields CASGETSNQPQHF.

The V gene is TRBV9, the J gene TRBJ2-6, with 9 bases that match TRBD1. From germline, CDR1 is SGDLS and CDR2 YYNGEE. Trimming removed 2 bases from V and 2 bases from J; junction bases left unmatched: 8. This CDR3 is 18 amino acids long. CDR3 nucleotide sequence: TGTGCCAGCAGCGTGAGGGACAGGGTCTTTACTGGGGCCAACGTCCTGACTTTC. Translation gives CASSVRDRVFTGANVLTF.

The chain uses TRBV6-5 and TRBJ2-5; weak D call: TRBD1 (5 bases). CDR1 and CDR2 (germline): MNHEY, SVGAGI. V shed 3 bases and J shed 5 bases, with 16 bases lying between them. The CDR3 runs to 15 residues. CDR3 in amino acids: CASSYGARNGETQYF. The CDR3 coding sequence is TGTGCCAGCAGTTATGGGGCCAGGAATGGGGAGACCCAGTACTTC.

The chain carries TRBV4-1 and TRBJ1-2, with unresolved D. The length of the CDR3 is 16 residues. CDR1 is MGHRA and CDR2 is YSYEKL in the germline V gene. V dropped 0 bases and J dropped 5 bases, with 16 bases sitting between them. The CDR3 is CASSQDIPGGIYGYTF. For the CDR3, the DNA is TGCGCCAGCAGCCAAGATATTCCGGGCGGGATTTATGGCTACACCTTC.

The CDR3 bases are TGTGCCAGCAGCAACAGCTTCTCTGGAAACACCATATATTTT. Its translation is CASSNSFSGNTIYF. The chain uses TRBV6-5 and TRBJ1-3, with D unresolved. CDR3 size: 14 residues. V was trimmed by 6 bases and J by 0 bases, leaving 9 bases between them. Germline CDR1 reads MNHEY; CDR2 reads SVGAGI.

The rearrangement joins TRBV2 to TRBJ2-1, with 10 bases that match TRBD1. J lost 8 bases, V lost 6 bases, and 7 bases had no gene match. The CDR3 has 14 amino acids. CDR1 and CDR2 (germline): SNHLY, FYNNEI. CDR3 region: CASRAGQGTDEQFF. The CDR3 DNA reads as TGTGCCAGCAGAGCGGGACAGGGGACGGATGAGCAGTTCTTC.

The V call is TRBV30, the J call TRBJ1-1; 9 nucleotides agree with TRBD1. The CDR3 length is 13 residues. Germline V gene lookup returns CDR1 GTSNPN and CDR2 SVGIG (reference sequence). The V segment lost 7 bases and the J segment 0 bases; nucleotides outside the gene matches: 3. The CDR3 reads CAFHRGLNTEAFF. CDR3 nucleotide sequence: TGTGCCTTCCACAGGGGGCTGAACACTGAAGCTTTCTTT.

Of note for this clone: Other DNA sequences in this sample translate to the same CDR3. The chain uses TRBV19 and TRBJ1-5, with D perhaps matching TRBD1 (6 bases). Per the germline V gene, CDR1 is LNHDA and CDR2 is SQIVND (reference sequence). This CDR3 has 13 amino acids. Trimming stripped 3 bases from V and 7 bases from J, with 10 bases between. As DNA, the CDR3 is TGTGCCAGTAGTATTGGGGGCGGGCAGCCCCAGCATTTT. It codes for CASSIGGGQPQHF. The whole variable domain, remainder taken from reference TRBV19 and TRBJ1-5, is DGGITQSPKYLFRKEGQNVTLSCEQNLNHDAMYWYRQDPGQGLRLIYYSQIVNDFQKGDIAEGYSVSREKKESFPLTVTSAQKNPTAFYLCASSIGGGQPQHFGDGTRLSIL.

V gene TRBV6-5 combines with J gene TRBJ2-7, with a tentative D call TRBD1 (6 bases). The CDR3 loop spans 13 amino acids. Trimming removed 6 bases at V and 0 bases at J, with 9 bases between. Germline V CDR1 and CDR2: MNHEY, SVGAGI. The CDR3 DNA is TGTGCCAGCAGAGGGGACACCTCCTACGAGCAGTACTTC. It is translated as CASRGDTSYEQYF.

The chain uses TRBV18 and TRBJ1-1, with 7 bases matching TRBD1. The junction had 8 bases not matched to a gene; V was cut back by 3 bases and J by 1 base. This CDR3 region has 16 residues. Per germline, CDR1 KGHSH and CDR2 LQKENI. The CDR3 DNA reads as TGTGCCAGCTCACCGAATGCGGGGACAGAGAACACTGAAGCTTTCTTT. Amino acid sequence: CASSPNAGTENTEAFF.

V usage is TRBV19 and J usage is TRBJ2-2; D not resolved. The CDR3 runs 13 residues. The germline V and J ends were trimmed by 3 bases and 1 base, with 3 bases remaining between them. The germline gives CDR1 LNHDA, CDR2 SQIVND (reference sequence). CDR3 protein: CASSIGNTGELFF. The CDR3 nucleotides read TGTGCCAGTAGTATCGGGAACACCGGGGAGCTGTTTTTT.

The gene calls are TRBV30 and TRBJ1-1; no firm D call. CDR1 is GTSNPN, CDR2 SVGIG, per germline (reference sequence). Deletions cut 2 bases from V and 6 bases from J, with 7 bases between. CDR3 length equals 11 residues. The CDR3, as DNA: TGTGCCTGGAGTAAGACACCTGAAGCTTTCTTT. Amino acids: CAWSKTPEAFF.

V gene TRBV6-6 combines with J gene TRBJ2-3; no definite D call. Germline V gives CDR1 MNHNY, CDR2 SVGAGI (reference sequence). The CDR3 has 14 amino acids. V lost 4 bases to trimming and J lost 6 bases, with 14 bases between them. The DNA of the CDR3 is TGTGCCAGCAGTTCCTCCTACACGGGTGATACGCAGTATTTT. Encoded protein: CASSSSYTGDTQYF.

This clone was seen a few times. This chain connects TRBV10-1 to TRBJ2-3, with 9 bases identical to TRBD2. CDR1 is WNHNN, CDR2 SYGVQD, per germline (reference sequence). The CDR3 covers 16 residues. V shed 4 bases and J 1 base; nucleotides not matched to a gene: 6. CDR3: CASSGLAGSRTDTQYF. Written as DNA, the CDR3 is TGCGCCAGCAGTGGCCTAGCGGGGTCTCGCACAGATACGCAGTATTTT.

The chain joins TRBV3-1 (or the pseudogene TRBV3-2) to TRBJ1-1; the match to TRBD1 covers 7 bases. Germline CDR1 LGHDT, CDR2 YNNKEL (reference sequence). The CDR3 loop spans 15 amino acids. V was pared by 3 bases and J by 0 bases, with 4 bases of the junction left unmatched. The CDR3 DNA follows: TGTGCCAGCAGCCATGAGACAGGGATGAACACTGAAGCTTTCTTT. Amino acids: CASSHETGMNTEAFF.

The chain combines TRBV7-3 with TRBJ1-3, with a possible D match to TRBD1 (6 bases). Germline values: CDR1 SGHTA, CDR2 FQGTGA. The V end was cut by 6 bases, the J end by 3 bases, with 15 bases between. This CDR3 contains 15 residues. The CDR3 reads CASSLRGYGGNTIYF. The CDR3 DNA is TGTGCCAGCAGTCTGAGGGGGTATGGTGGAAACACCATATATTTT.

V is TRBV5-1 and J is TRBJ2-7, with 10 bases lining up with TRBD1. The CDR3 is 14 residues long. J was trimmed by 4 bases and V by 3 bases; bases with no gene match: 4. Germline V gives CDR1 SGHRS, CDR2 YFSETQ. CDR3 region: CASSSDRGGYEQYF. The CDR3 bases are TGCGCCAGCAGCTCGGACAGGGGGGGATACGAGCAGTACTTC.

The rearrangement uses TRBV10-2 and TRBJ1-1; D unresolved. The CDR3 is made up of 14 amino acids. In germline, CDR1 is WSHSY, CDR2 SAAADI. V gave up 4 bases and J gave up 4 bases, with 13 bases separating them. CDR3 sequence reads: CASSGMGGGTEAFF. In DNA, the CDR3 is TGCGCCAGCAGTGGTATGGGTGGAGGCACTGAAGCTTTCTTT.

This chain links TRBV3-1 (or the pseudogene TRBV3-2) with TRBJ2-1; 7 nucleotides match TRBD2. The CDR3 runs 15 residues. The germline V gene encodes CDR1 LGHDT and CDR2 YNNKEL (reference sequence). The V segment lost 10 bases and the J segment 2 bases; nucleotides outside the gene matches: 11. The chain's CDR3 is CATLPVGGAYNEQFF. The CDR3, as DNA: TGTGCCACCTTGCCCGTGGGGGGGGCCTACAATGAGCAGTTCTTC.